The 10 T cell receptor beta chains listed next were all sequenced from one sample in a study of shared clonotypes between healthy human individuals. Sequencing was performed with immunoSEQ multiplex PCR; in TCRdb, only in-frame clones are kept and a portion is missing. The sample has a few hundred thousand clones; 65% are singletons. The specimen was memory CD4+ T cells sorted from blood. Subset specified: CD45RA-negative fraction. These receptors were collected from a man aged 30 to 45 in good health.

The V gene is TRBV18, the J gene TRBJ1-2; D unresolved. Germline lookup yields CDR1 KGHSH and CDR2 LQKENI. V was shortened by 3 bases and J by 4 bases, with 12 bases between the two germline ends. The CDR3 length is 14 residues. This chain's CDR3 is CASSPLERGYGYTF. CDR3 DNA: TGTGCCAGCTCACCCCTGGAGCGAGGCTATGGCTACACCTTC. Full variable domain (remainder filled in from reference TRBV18 and TRBJ1-2): NAGVMQNPRHLVRRRGQEARLRCSPMKGHSHVYWYRQLPEEGLKFMVYLQKENIIDESGMPKERFSAEFPKEGPSILRIQQVVRGDSAAYFCASSPLERGYGYTFGSGTRLTVV.

This clone was counted a few times. The chain couples TRBV5-5 to TRBJ2-5; D unclear. Germline V gives CDR1 SGHKS, CDR2 YYEKEE (reference sequence). The CDR3 runs to 13 residues. Trimming pared 0 bases from V and 0 bases from J, leaving 3 bases between. CDR3 nucleotides: TGTGCCAGCAGCTTGGCGTACCAAGAGACCCAGTACTTC. It codes for CASSLAYQETQYF.

The chain is built from TRBV27 and TRBJ2-7, with a possible D match to TRBD2 (5 bases). There are 15 residues in the CDR3. The V end was cut by 4 bases, the J end by 2 bases, with 15 bases between. Germline V lookup: CDR1 MNHEY, CDR2 SMNVEV (reference sequence). The DNA for the CDR3 is TGTGCCAGCAGTTCCCTCCGAGACGGGACCTACGAGCAGTACTTC. As protein: CASSSLRDGTYEQYF.

The chain links TRBV4-3 to TRBJ2-1; D uncertain. From germline, CDR1 is LGHNA and CDR2 YSLEER. Trimming cost V 0 bases and J 6 bases, with 9 bases left between them. CDR3 length: 14 amino acids. This CDR3 is CASSQDKNLNEQFF. In DNA, the CDR3 is TGCGCCAGCAGCCAAGATAAAAACCTCAATGAGCAGTTCTTC.

With respect to this clone: Other nucleotide sequences in the sample specify the same CDR3. The chain combines TRBV20-1 with TRBJ2-1; no definite D call. Germline-derived CDR1 and CDR2 are DFQATT and SNEGSKA (reference sequence). V was shortened by 5 bases and J by 4 bases, with 6 bases between the two germline ends. The CDR3 runs to 11 residues. This chain's CDR3 is CSADTYNEQFF. The CDR3 coding sequence is TGCAGTGCTGACACGTACAATGAGCAGTTCTTC.

The rearrangement links TRBV4-1 to TRBJ1-1; 7 nucleotides match TRBD1. With 4 bases clipped from V and 7 bases from J, the junction kept 15 bases outside the gene matches. Germline V CDR1 and CDR2: MGHRA, YSYEKL. CDR3 length: 16 amino acids. CDR3: CASSPQTGQVPHEAFF. In DNA form, the CDR3 reads TGCGCCAGCAGCCCCCAGACCGGACAGGTTCCTCATGAAGCTTTCTTT.

The chain employs TRBV18 and TRBJ2-1; D perhaps matches TRBD1 (6 bases). V gave up 3 bases and J gave up 6 bases, with 12 bases separating them. The CDR3 contains 14 residues. Germline V CDR1 and CDR2: KGHSH, LQKENI. The CDR3 bases are TGTGCCAGCTCACCTGGGGGCGCCGCCAATGAGCAGTTCTTC. Its translation is CASSPGGAANEQFF.

This chain connects TRBV11-3 to TRBJ1-1; D gene ambiguous. This CDR3 has 14 residues. CDR1 is SGHNT, CDR2 YENEEA, per germline. V lost 5 bases to trimming and J lost 0 bases, with 10 bases between them. The CDR3 bases are TGTGCCAGCAGCACGGACGGACTGAACACTGAAGCTTTCTTT. Translated, it gives CASSTDGLNTEAFF.

CDR3 sequence: CASSFGSWETQYF. The CDR3 nucleotides are TGTGCCAGCAGTTTTGGGTCGTGGGAGACCCAGTACTTC. This chain connects TRBV6-6 to TRBJ2-5; D gene uncertain. V dropped 4 bases and J dropped 5 bases, with 11 bases sitting between them. Germline CDR1 is MNHNY and CDR2 is SVGAGI (reference sequence). The CDR3 is 13 amino acids.

The CDR3 DNA reads as TGTGCCAGCAGCTTGGGGCATAACTCCTACAATGAGCAGTTCTTC. Its translation is CASSLGHNSYNEQFF. The chain has TRBV5-4 and TRBJ2-1; no clear D gene. Germline assignment: CDR1 SGHNT and CDR2 YYREEE (reference sequence). V gave up 0 bases and J gave up 0 bases, with 7 bases separating them. The CDR3 loop spans 15 amino acids.